These 26 T cell receptor beta chains share one sample of origin, sequenced in a study of T-cell memory formation after mild COVID-19. MiXCR was run by TCRdb on the 5' RACE reads, yielding one entry per CDR3 protein. This repertoire shows roughly 200,000 distinct CDR3 sequences, around 9.5% found once; its top ten account for 3.5%. Sample: PBMCs or a T cell subset sorted from them (not recorded which). The receptors derive from a man aged 18 to 29 who had mild COVID-19 (a few samples of this study predate the infection). Cell type and time point are not known.

This clonotype was detected ten times or more. The V and J genes are TRBV11-2 and TRBJ2-1; D is unclear. With 2 bases removed from V and 0 bases from J, the gap between germline ends came to 17 bases. The CDR3 has 18 residues. Germline V gene lookup returns CDR1 SGHAT and CDR2 FQNNGV. As DNA, the CDR3 is TGTGCCAGCAGCTTATTTGGGTCTTATTCAAGCTCCTACAATGAGCAGTTCTTC. Its protein is CASSLFGSYSSSYNEQFF.

This clonotype was counted at least ten times. V gene TRBV5-1 combines with J gene TRBJ2-7, with 7 bases lining up with TRBD1. The CDR3 has 12 residues. CDR1 and CDR2 (germline): SGHRS, YFSETQ. V shed 4 bases and J 9 bases; nucleotides not matched to a gene: 7. CDR3 DNA: TGCGCCAGCAGCCGGGACAGCTCTCGGCAGTACTTC. Amino acids: CASSRDSSRQYF.

The V call is TRBV5-1, the J call TRBJ1-1, with D tentatively TRBD1 (5 bases). This CDR3 spans 14 amino acids. V dropped 0 bases and J dropped 4 bases, with 10 bases sitting between them. The V gene's germline CDR1 is SGHRS and CDR2 YFSETQ. This chain's CDR3 is CASSLDQGPTEAFF. The CDR3 DNA reads as TGCGCCAGCAGCTTGGACCAGGGTCCCACTGAAGCTTTCTTT.

This clonotype was counted between two and nine times. J is TRBJ2-1 and V is TRBV12-3 or TRBV12-4; D possibly matches TRBD1 or TRBD2 (5 bases each). V was trimmed by 7 bases and J by 6 bases, leaving 10 bases between them. This CDR3 spans 12 amino acids. The CDR3 bases are TGTGCCAGCACCGGGACGGGCAATGAGCAGTTCTTC. Translated, it gives CASTGTGNEQFF.

There are many counts of this clonotype. The rearrangement joins TRBV5-5 to TRBJ2-2; D uncertain. The V end was cut by 2 bases, the J end by 2 bases, with 7 bases between. Germline V gene data show CDR1 as SGHKS and CDR2 as YYEKEE (reference sequence). The CDR3 covers 14 residues. The CDR3 coding sequence is TGTGCCAGCAGCTTAGCCGTAAACACCGGGGAGCTGTTTTTT. This encodes CASSLAVNTGELFF.

V and J are TRBV20-1 and TRBJ1-1; D is ambiguous. The CDR3 has 13 residues. Germline V gene data show CDR1 as DFQATT and CDR2 as SNEGSKA (reference sequence). V was clipped by 3 bases and J by 0 bases, with 8 bases between them. The CDR3 region is CSARGSLNTEAFF. For the CDR3, the DNA is TGCAGTGCTAGGGGGTCCTTGAACACTGAAGCTTTCTTT.

The chain employs TRBV6-6 and TRBJ2-7; TRBD1 matches 10 bases. Germline values: CDR1 MNHNY, CDR2 SVGAGI (reference sequence). V shed 8 bases and J 3 bases; nucleotides not matched to a gene: 7. The CDR3 has 14 amino acids. CDR3 protein: CASSGTGVFYEQYV. The CDR3, as DNA: TGTGCCAGCTCCGGGACAGGGGTTTTCTACGAGCAGTACGTC.

This clonotype was picked up a small number of times. The chain has TRBV12-3 or TRBV12-4 and TRBJ2-1; 8 nucleotides line up with TRBD2. CDR3 length: 16 amino acids. J lost 0 bases, V lost 1 base, and 2 bases had no gene match. CDR3 region: CASSLDAGGSYNEQFF. CDR3 bases: TGTGCCAGCAGTTTAGATGCGGGGGGCTCCTACAATGAGCAGTTCTTC.

The rearrangement joins TRBV4-3 to TRBJ2-1; D not resolved. Germline V gives CDR1 LGHNA, CDR2 YSLEER. The CDR3 spans 16 residues. The ends were cut back, 1 base at V and 4 bases at J, with 14 bases in the middle. The CDR3 DNA sequence: TGCGCCAGCAGCCAAGCCGCAGGAGATCGATACAATGAGCAGTTCTTC. It encodes CASSQAAGDRYNEQFF.

This clonotype appeared a few times. V and J are TRBV7-3 and TRBJ2-3, with 8 positions matching TRBD1. The V gene's germline CDR1 is SGHTA and CDR2 FQGTGA. Trimming took 5 bases from V and 0 from J; bases not matched to a gene: 7. The CDR3 totals 16 residues. The CDR3 region is CASSMTGAKSTDTQYF. CDR3 sequence (DNA): TGTGCCAGCAGCATGACAGGGGCTAAGAGCACAGATACGCAGTATTTT.

The genes are TRBV5-1 and TRBJ1-1; D not resolved. Looked up from germline, CDR1 is SGHRS and CDR2 is YFSETQ. The CDR3 is 13 amino acids. V was cut by 5 bases and J by 1 base, with 9 bases left in between. The CDR3 DNA sequence: TGCGCCAGCAGTCAGGAGCAGAACACTGAAGCTTTCTTT. The encoded protein is CASSQEQNTEAFF.

The genes are TRBV7-9 and TRBJ2-1; no clear D. The CDR3 length is 12 residues. Germline CDR1 is SEHNR and CDR2 is FQNEAQ (reference sequence). V was pared by 2 bases and J by 12 bases, with 11 bases between. Written as DNA, the CDR3 is TGTGCCAGCAGCTTACCGCGAGATCTGCAGTTCTTC. Amino acid sequence: CASSLPRDLQFF.

This clonotype has more than one count but fewer than ten. V usage is TRBV7-3 and J usage is TRBJ2-1; the D call may be TRBD1 or TRBD2 (6 bases each). The CDR3 has 13 residues. V was clipped by 5 bases and J by 10 bases, with 15 bases between them. CDR1 and CDR2 from the germline V gene are SGHTA and FQGTGA. CDR3 DNA sequence: TGTGCCAGCAGCCCCATGAGGGGGGACGAGCAGTTCTTC. Amino acid sequence: CASSPMRGDEQFF.

This chain connects TRBV2 to TRBJ2-2, with 8 bases fitting TRBD1. V was clipped by 11 bases and J by 4 bases; unmatched bases: 9. The CDR3 is 14 residues long. Germline V gene lookup returns CDR1 SNHLY and CDR2 FYNNEI. The CDR3 nucleotides are TGTGCCGGACAGCAGGGGGCGGTCACCGGGGAGCTGTTTTTT. Translated, it gives CAGQQGAVTGELFF. Full variable domain (outside the CDR3, taken from reference TRBV2 and TRBJ2-2): EPEVTQTPSHQVTQMGQEVILRCVPISNHLYFYWYRQILGQKVEFLVSFYNNEISEKSEIFDDQFSVERPDGSNFTLKIRSTKLEDSAMYFCAGQQGAVTGELFFGEGSRLTVL.

This clonotype was recorded a few times. In DNA form, the CDR3 reads TGCGCCAGCAGCAAAAGGGACAACCAAGAGACCCAGTACTTC. It translates to CASSKRDNQETQYF. This chain joins TRBV5-1 and TRBJ2-5; TRBD1 might be the D (6 bases). Between the trimmed V and J ends, which lost 4 bases and 0 bases, there was a span of 10 bases. The germline V gene encodes CDR1 SGHRS and CDR2 YFSETQ. The CDR3 consists of 14 residues.

This clonotype appeared many times. This chain links TRBV7-9 with TRBJ2-3; TRBD1 matches 8 bases. Germline V lookup: CDR1 SEHNR, CDR2 FQNEAQ (reference sequence). Losses at the gene ends were 7 bases for V and 4 bases for J; bases not matched to a gene: 4. The length of the CDR3 is 13 residues. CDR3 nucleotide sequence: TGTGCCAGCACCATGACAGGGGCAGATACGCAGTATTTT. This gives the protein CASTMTGADTQYF.

The chain links TRBV20-1 to TRBJ2-1; 9 bases match TRBD1. V lost 1 base, J lost 8 bases, and 6 bases stayed unmatched. The CDR3 is 14 residues long. Germline lookup yields CDR1 DFQATT and CDR2 SNEGSKA (reference sequence). For the CDR3, the DNA is TGCAGTGCTAGAGCCCCGGACAGGGGCCATGAGCAGTTCTTC. This gives the protein CSARAPDRGHEQFF.

This clonotype has only a few counts. The chain joins TRBV12-3 or TRBV12-4 to TRBJ2-6, with D perhaps matching TRBD2 (7 bases). CDR3 length: 16 residues. The V end lost 7 bases, the J end lost 4 bases, and 17 bases lay between the germline ends. CDR3 region: CASTPRGAWGANVLTF. CDR3 sequence (DNA): TGTGCCAGCACCCCCCGGGGGGCTTGGGGGGCCAACGTCCTGACTTTC.

The V call is TRBV5-4, the J call TRBJ2-3; TRBD1 matches at 8 bases. The ends lost 2 bases at V and 4 bases at J; junction bases unmatched: 6. The CDR3 has 15 amino acids. The germline V gene encodes CDR1 SGHNT and CDR2 YYREEE (reference sequence). The CDR3, as DNA: TGTGCCAGCAGCTTCCCAGGGGGCGGCCCAGATACGCAGTATTTT. It specifies CASSFPGGGPDTQYF. The variable domain in full, completed from reference TRBV5-4 and TRBJ2-3, reads ETGVTQSPTHLIKTRGQQVTLRCSSQSGHNTVSWYQQALGQGPQFIFQYYREEENGRGNFPPRFSGLQFPNYSSELNVNALELDDSALYLCASSFPGGGPDTQYFGPGTRLTVL.

The chain uses TRBV5-1 and TRBJ1-3; 10 nucleotides agree with TRBD1. With V trimmed by 1 base and J by 3 bases, 7 bases remained unmatched. This CDR3 is built from 17 residues. The germline CDR1 and CDR2 sequences are SGHRS and YFSETQ. The CDR3 sequence: CASSLPTGTGDGNTIYF. The CDR3 coding sequence is TGCGCCAGCAGCTTGCCCACCGGGACAGGGGATGGAAACACCATATATTTT.

This clonotype was observed a few times. An end of the junction does not agree with germline; a read error may underlie this. The chain employs TRBV29-1 and TRBJ1-5, with D hard to call. From germline, CDR1 is SQVTM and CDR2 ANQGSEA. The CDR3 has 12 amino acids. CDR3 bases: TGCAGCGCTGAATGGGGTTTTGGGCCCCAGCATTTT. It yields the protein CSAEWGFGPQHF.

This clonotype was recorded many times. This chain links TRBV7-2 with TRBJ2-3; 7 bases map to TRBD1. Trimming removed 5 bases from V and 0 bases from J; junction bases left unmatched: 5. CDR1 is SGHTA, CDR2 FQGNSA, per germline. The CDR3 spans 15 residues. CDR3 sequence: CASSRDRVSTDTQYF. For the CDR3, the DNA is TGTGCCAGCAGCCGAGACAGGGTCAGCACAGATACGCAGTATTTT.

This clonotype turned up a few times. This CDR3 reads CASSVQGVIWDTQYF. The DNA of the CDR3 is TGTGCCAGCAGCGTGCAGGGGGTGATCTGGGATACGCAGTATTTT. This chain connects TRBV9 to TRBJ2-3, with 7 nucleotides matching TRBD1. The germline V gene encodes CDR1 SGDLS and CDR2 YYNGEE. This CDR3 is built from 15 residues. V shed 2 bases and J 6 bases; nucleotides not matched to a gene: 9.

This clonotype showed up just a few times. The chain joins TRBV7-9 to TRBJ1-2; TRBD1 might be the D (5 bases). Between the trimmed V and J ends, which lost 5 bases and 6 bases, there was a span of 16 bases. The germline gives CDR1 SEHNR, CDR2 FQNEAQ (reference sequence). CDR3 length: 14 amino acids. The CDR3 DNA reads TGTGCCAGCAGCGCCTTAGGGGATGTGGATGGCTACACCTTC. Protein sequence: CASSALGDVDGYTF.

This chain's CDR3 is CSASVGRANYGYTF. CDR3 bases: TGCAGTGCTAGCGTCGGCAGGGCTAACTATGGCTACACCTTC. This sequence joins TRBV20-1 and TRBJ1-2; D might be TRBD1 (5 bases). Per germline, CDR1 DFQATT and CDR2 SNEGSKA (reference sequence). V lost 3 bases and J 0 bases, leaving 11 bases between the germline ends. This CDR3 has 14 residues.

This clonotype was seen a few times. The chain joins TRBV7-2 to TRBJ1-6, with 7 bases matching TRBD1. V gave up 1 base and J gave up 8 bases; unmatched junction bases: 5. This CDR3 region has 15 residues. Germline CDR1 SGHTA, CDR2 FQGNSA. CDR3 loop: CASSLGRQGYSPLHF. In DNA form, the CDR3 reads TGTGCCAGCAGCTTAGGGAGACAGGGCTATTCACCCCTCCACTTT.